The rows below give T cell receptor beta chains drawn from one sample of a study of T cells after yellow fever vaccination. TCRdb recomputed calls from the 5' RACE reads with MiXCR, one row per CDR3 protein. Seen here are under 700,000 distinct CDR3 sequences, less than 20% observed once, and the top ten hold roughly 17%. The sample was PBMCs, taken roughly 5 days after the first yellow fever vaccination. Receptors were obtained from a man between 18 and 35 years old who received the YFV17D yellow fever vaccine. CDR3s include the opening cysteine and the closing phenylalanine or tryptophan. The D gene is left open where the match is weak. A clone size is listed for some rows: how often the clone was seen (once, few, many), or a class if it is expanded.

v_gene: TRBV6-4; d_gene: TRBD1; abundance: few; j_gene: TRBJ1-1; CDR3nt: TGTGCCAGCAGCCCCACGCGACAGGGGTTCAACACTGAAGCTTTCTTT; CDR3aa: CASSPTRQGFNTEAFF
v_gene: TRBV7-2; d_gene: TRBD2; abundance: few; j_gene: TRBJ2-3; CDR3nt: TGTGCCAGCGTCGGGACTAGCGGGGCATATACGCAGTATTTT; CDR3aa: CASVGTSGAYTQYF
v_gene: TRBV24-1; d_gene: -; abundance: few; j_gene: TRBJ1-5; CDR3nt: TGTGCCACCAGTTCCCCCGGCGAAAATCAGCCCCAGCATTTT; CDR3aa: CATSSPGENQPQHF
v_gene: TRBV5-5; d_gene: -; abundance: many; j_gene: TRBJ1-1; CDR3nt: TGTGCCAGCAGCTCCAGACGGGCGAACACTGAAGCTTTCTTT; CDR3aa: CASSSRRANTEAFF
v_gene: TRBV18; d_gene: TRBD1; abundance: -; j_gene: TRBJ2-7; CDR3nt: TGTGCCAGCTCACCAGGGGGACAGGACTACGAGCAGTACTTC; CDR3aa: CASSPGGQDYEQYF
v_gene: TRBV14; d_gene: TRBD1; abundance: -; j_gene: TRBJ1-2; CDR3nt: TGTGCCAGCAGCCAACGGCAGTTGGGACAGGGAAGCTATGGCTACACCTTC; CDR3aa: CASSQRQLGQGSYGYTF
v_gene: TRBV11-2; d_gene: -; abundance: -; j_gene: TRBJ2-1; CDR3nt: TGTGCCACCCAATCAAGTGGGGGGCCCTACAATGAGCAGTTCTTC; CDR3aa: CATQSSGGPYNEQFF
v_gene: TRBV5-1; d_gene: -; abundance: few; j_gene: TRBJ2-2; CDR3nt: TGCGCCAGCAGCGTCAGGGTTACCGGGGAGCTGTTTTTT; CDR3aa: CASSVRVTGELFF
v_gene: TRBV7-2; d_gene: -; abundance: -; j_gene: TRBJ2-7; CDR3nt: TGTGCCAGCAGCTTAGCGGCTGTATACGAGCAGTACTTC; CDR3aa: CASSLAAVYEQYF
v_gene: TRBV20-1; d_gene: TRBD2; abundance: -; j_gene: TRBJ2-1; CDR3nt: TGCAGTGCTAGAGTCCCTAGGACTAGCGGGGCCCCGAGCTCCTACAATGAGCAGTTCTTC; CDR3aa: CSARVPRTSGAPSSYNEQFF
v_gene: TRBV4-1; d_gene: -; abundance: few; j_gene: TRBJ2-1; CDR3nt: TGCGCCAGCAGCCACCCCCTTCTCAGCAATGAGCAGTTCTTC; CDR3aa: CASSHPLLSNEQFF
v_gene: TRBV6-6; d_gene: -; abundance: few; j_gene: TRBJ2-1; CDR3nt: TGTGCCAGCACCTCAAACAATGAGCAGTTCTTC; CDR3aa: CASTSNNEQFF
v_gene: TRBV5-1; d_gene: -; abundance: few; j_gene: TRBJ1-2; CDR3nt: TGCGCCAGCAGCGAGACACCGAACTATGGCTACACCTTC; CDR3aa: CASSETPNYGYTF
v_gene: TRBV9; d_gene: -; abundance: -; j_gene: TRBJ2-7; CDR3nt: TGTGCCAGCAGCGTAGTTCCGGGCTTCTACGAGCAGTACTTC; CDR3aa: CASSVVPGFYEQYF
v_gene: TRBV7-9; d_gene: -; abundance: -; j_gene: TRBJ1-1; CDR3nt: TGTGCCAGCAGCTTAGGGGGACTACCGAACACTGAAGCTTTCTTT; CDR3aa: CASSLGGLPNTEAFF
v_gene: TRBV5-1; d_gene: -; abundance: many; j_gene: TRBJ2-1; CDR3nt: TGCGCCAGCATTGCCAACAATGAGCAGTTCTTC; CDR3aa: CASIANNEQFF
v_gene: TRBV19; d_gene: TRBD2; abundance: many; j_gene: TRBJ2-1; CDR3nt: TGTGCCAGCACAGGACTAGCGGGGTACAATGAGCAGTTCTTC; CDR3aa: CASTGLAGYNEQFF
v_gene: TRBV6-5; d_gene: -; abundance: -; j_gene: TRBJ2-6; CDR3nt: TGTGCCAGCAGTTCCTTAACCCAGGGTTCTTACACTGGGGCCAACGTCCTGACTTTC; CDR3aa: CASSSLTQGSYTGANVLTF